The clone carrying this T cell receptor (beta chain) appeared a few times. As yet, its antigen is unknown. For the second PCR, which ran for about 6 to 12 cycles, a sample-barcoded 5' primer and a J-beta primer mix were used. With 12 random nucleotides, a template-switch adaptor tagged each individual cDNA molecule. TCRdb ran MiXCR on the 5' RACE reads and lists one entry per CDR3 protein. This sample has 1 million or so distinct CDR3 sequences, with roughly 24% found just once. The sample belongs to a study of blood T cells in healthy people across ages. Study outcomes and limitations: Diversity figures based on one million T cells were deemed too low.

V gave up 3 bases and J gave up 5 bases, with 10 bases separating them. The CDR3 sequence is 13 residues long. This sample was also put to use in a study of T cells of mothers and their children. This second study notes: RNA that had been extracted went wholly into cDNA synthesis, at around 1.5 ug per 15 ul. There was no detection of any persistent microchimeric T cell clones.

This clonotype was sampled from a girl between 2 and 10 years old in good health. The source material was blood. The chain has TRBV12-3 or TRBV12-4 and TRBJ2-5; D is unclear. The CDR3 reads CASSFNPFETQYF. The CDR3 DNA follows: TGTGCCAGCAGTTTTAATCCTTTTGAGACCCAGTACTTC.